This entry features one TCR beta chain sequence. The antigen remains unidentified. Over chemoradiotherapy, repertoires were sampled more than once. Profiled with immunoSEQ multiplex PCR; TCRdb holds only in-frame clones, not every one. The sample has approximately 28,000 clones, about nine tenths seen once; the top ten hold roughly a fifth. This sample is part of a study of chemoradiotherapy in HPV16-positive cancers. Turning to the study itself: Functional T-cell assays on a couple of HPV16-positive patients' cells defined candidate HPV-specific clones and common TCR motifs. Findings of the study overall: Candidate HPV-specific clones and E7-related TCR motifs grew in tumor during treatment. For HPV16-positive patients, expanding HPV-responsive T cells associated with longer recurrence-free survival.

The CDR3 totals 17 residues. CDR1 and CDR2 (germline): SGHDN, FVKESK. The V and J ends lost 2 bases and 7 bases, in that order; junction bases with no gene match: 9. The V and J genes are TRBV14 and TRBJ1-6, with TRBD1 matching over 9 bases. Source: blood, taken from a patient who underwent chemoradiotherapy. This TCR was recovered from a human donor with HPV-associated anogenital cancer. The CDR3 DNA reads TGTGCCAGCAGCCAACGACAGGGGGTAATTGGCAATTCACCCCTCCACTTT. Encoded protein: CASSQRQGVIGNSPLHF.